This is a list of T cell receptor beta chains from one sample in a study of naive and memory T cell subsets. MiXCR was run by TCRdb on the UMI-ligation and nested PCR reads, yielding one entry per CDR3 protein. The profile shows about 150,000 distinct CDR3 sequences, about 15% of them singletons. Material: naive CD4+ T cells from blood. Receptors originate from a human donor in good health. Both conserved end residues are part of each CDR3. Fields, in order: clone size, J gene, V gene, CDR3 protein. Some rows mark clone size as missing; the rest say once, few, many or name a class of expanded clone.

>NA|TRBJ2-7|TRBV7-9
CASSLGDSLAGYEQYF
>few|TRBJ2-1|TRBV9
CASGLAGENEQFF
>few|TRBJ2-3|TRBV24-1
CATSDARVDTQYF
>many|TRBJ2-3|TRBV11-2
CASSFSLRSGTDTQYF
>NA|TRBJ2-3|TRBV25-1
CASSEAGEADTQYF
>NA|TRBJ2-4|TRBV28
CASSLWWGGTSGERYKAKNIQYF
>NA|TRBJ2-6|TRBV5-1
CASSLVGDLSGANVLTF
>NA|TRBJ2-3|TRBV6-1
CASRAGSSTDTQYF
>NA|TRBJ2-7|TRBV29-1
CSVTRTEAYEQYF
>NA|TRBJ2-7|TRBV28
CASSTPGQGISEQYF
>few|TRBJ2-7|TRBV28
CASSLGAAGSYEQYF
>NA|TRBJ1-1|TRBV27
CASSLSGRDAFF
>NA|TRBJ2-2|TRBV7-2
CASSYAVLRELFF
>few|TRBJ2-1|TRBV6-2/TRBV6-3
CASRRVAGVNEQFF
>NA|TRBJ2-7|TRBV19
CASTLTGQGTYEQYF
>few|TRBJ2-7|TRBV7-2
CASSYPGPLIYEQYF
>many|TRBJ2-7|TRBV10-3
CAIRDSKGYEQYF
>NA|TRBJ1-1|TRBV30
CAWSRDRITEAFF
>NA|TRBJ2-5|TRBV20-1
CSARACGETQYF
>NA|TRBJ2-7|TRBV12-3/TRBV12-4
CASSFQERGYEQYF
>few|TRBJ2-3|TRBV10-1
CASSDMVLGTQYF
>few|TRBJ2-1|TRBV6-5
CASSPSLPRYNEQFF
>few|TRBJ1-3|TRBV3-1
CASSQLDRAGNTIYF
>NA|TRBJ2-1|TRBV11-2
CASSLGGQGNYNEQFF
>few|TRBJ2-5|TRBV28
CASSSGTSTRIETQYF